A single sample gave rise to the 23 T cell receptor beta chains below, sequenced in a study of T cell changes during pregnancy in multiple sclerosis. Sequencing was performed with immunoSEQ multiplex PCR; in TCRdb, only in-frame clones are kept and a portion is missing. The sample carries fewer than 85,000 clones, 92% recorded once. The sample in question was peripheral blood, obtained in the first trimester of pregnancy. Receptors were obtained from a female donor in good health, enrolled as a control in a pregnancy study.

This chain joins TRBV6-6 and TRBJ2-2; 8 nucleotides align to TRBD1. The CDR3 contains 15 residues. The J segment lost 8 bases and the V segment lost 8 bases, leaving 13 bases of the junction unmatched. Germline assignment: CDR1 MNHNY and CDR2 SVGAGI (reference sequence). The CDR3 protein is CASHTPQGAWGELFF. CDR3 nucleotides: TGTGCCAGCCATACCCCGCAGGGGGCGTGGGGGGAGCTGTTTTTT.

This CDR3 reads CASSQVTGEDYGYTF. CDR3 in DNA: TGCGCCAGCAGCCAAGTAACAGGGGAGGACTATGGCTACACCTTC. The V and J genes are TRBV4-1 and TRBJ1-2; 7 bases align to TRBD1. The V segment lost 1 base and the J segment 3 bases; nucleotides outside the gene matches: 5. This CDR3 is 15 amino acids long. Germline V gives CDR1 MGHRA, CDR2 YSYEKL.

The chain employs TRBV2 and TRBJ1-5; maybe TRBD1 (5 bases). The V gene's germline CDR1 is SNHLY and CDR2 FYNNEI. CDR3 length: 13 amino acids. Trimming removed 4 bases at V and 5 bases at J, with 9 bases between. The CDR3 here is CASSGKGDQPQHF. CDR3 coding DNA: TGTGCCAGCAGTGGGAAAGGGGATCAGCCCCAGCATTTT.

CDR3 nucleotides: TGTGCCAGCAGTCTAGGAAGGGGAAGCTCCTACGAGCAGTACTTC. It codes for CASSLGRGSSYEQYF. The chain carries TRBV27 and TRBJ2-7; D possibly corresponds to TRBD1 (5 bases). This CDR3 contains 15 residues. CDR1 MNHEY and CDR2 SMNVEV come from the germline V gene (reference sequence). V lost 5 bases to trimming and J lost 0 bases, with 14 bases between them.

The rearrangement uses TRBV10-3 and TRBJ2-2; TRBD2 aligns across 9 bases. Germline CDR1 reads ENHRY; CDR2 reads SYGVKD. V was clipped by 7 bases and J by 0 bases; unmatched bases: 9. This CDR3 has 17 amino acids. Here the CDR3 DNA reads TGTGCCATCAATAGTCTAGCGGGACGTCCGAACACCGGGGAGCTGTTTTTT. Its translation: CAINSLAGRPNTGELFF.

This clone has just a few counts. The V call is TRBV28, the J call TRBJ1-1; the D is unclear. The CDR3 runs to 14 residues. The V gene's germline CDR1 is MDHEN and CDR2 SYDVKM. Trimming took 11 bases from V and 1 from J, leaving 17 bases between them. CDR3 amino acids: CAVTTVSRNTEAFF. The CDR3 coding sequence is TGTGCCGTTACTACTGTCTCGCGGAACACTGAAGCTTTCTTT.

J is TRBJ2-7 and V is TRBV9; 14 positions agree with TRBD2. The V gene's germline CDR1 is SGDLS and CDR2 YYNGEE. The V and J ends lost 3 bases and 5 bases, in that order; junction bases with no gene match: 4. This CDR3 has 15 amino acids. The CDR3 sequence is CASSAGLAGVHEQYF. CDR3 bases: TGTGCCAGCAGCGCGGGACTAGCGGGAGTTCACGAGCAGTACTTC.

CDR3 DNA: TGTGCCAGCAGTTTGGCCACAGGGGGCGCAAATGGCTACACCTTC. Translation: CASSLATGGANGYTF. The chain combines TRBV28 with TRBJ1-2, with 9 bases fitting TRBD1. Germline lookup yields CDR1 MDHEN and CDR2 SYDVKM. This CDR3 has 15 residues. The junction had 8 bases not matched to a gene; V was cut back by 3 bases and J by 6 bases.

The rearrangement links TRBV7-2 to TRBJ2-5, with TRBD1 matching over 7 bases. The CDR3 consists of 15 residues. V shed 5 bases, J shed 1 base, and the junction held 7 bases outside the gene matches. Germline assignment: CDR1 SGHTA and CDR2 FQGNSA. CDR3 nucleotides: TGTGCCAGCAGCGTAGGGACAGCGATCCAAGAGACCCAGTACTTC. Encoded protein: CASSVGTAIQETQYF.

This CDR3 reads CASSHGTLGSYEQYF. The CDR3, as DNA: TGTGCCAGCAGTCACGGGACACTCGGCTCCTACGAGCAGTACTTC. The genes are TRBV28 and TRBJ2-7; TRBD1 is a possible D gene (6 bases). Germline V gene lookup returns CDR1 MDHEN and CDR2 SYDVKM. Trimming cost V 5 bases and J 0 bases, with 14 bases left between them. CDR3 size: 15 residues.

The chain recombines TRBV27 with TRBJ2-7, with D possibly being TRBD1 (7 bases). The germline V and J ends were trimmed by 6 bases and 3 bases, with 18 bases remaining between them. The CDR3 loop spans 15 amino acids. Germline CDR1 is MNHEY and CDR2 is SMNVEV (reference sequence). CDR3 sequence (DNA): TGTGCCAGCAGCCGCGTACGGCAGGGGGGCTACGAGCAGTACTTC. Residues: CASSRVRQGGYEQYF.

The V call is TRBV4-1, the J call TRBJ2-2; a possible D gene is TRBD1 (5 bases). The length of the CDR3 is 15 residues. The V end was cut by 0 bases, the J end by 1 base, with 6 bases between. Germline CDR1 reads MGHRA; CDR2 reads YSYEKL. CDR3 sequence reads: CASSQDDRNTGELFF. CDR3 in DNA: TGCGCCAGCAGCCAAGACGACAGGAACACCGGGGAGCTGTTTTTT.

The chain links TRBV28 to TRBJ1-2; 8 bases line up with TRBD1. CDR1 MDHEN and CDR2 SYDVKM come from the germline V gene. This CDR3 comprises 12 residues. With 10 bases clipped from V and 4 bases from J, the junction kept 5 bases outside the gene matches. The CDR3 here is CATSDRGYGYTF. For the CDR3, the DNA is TGTGCCACAAGCGACAGGGGCTATGGCTACACCTTC.

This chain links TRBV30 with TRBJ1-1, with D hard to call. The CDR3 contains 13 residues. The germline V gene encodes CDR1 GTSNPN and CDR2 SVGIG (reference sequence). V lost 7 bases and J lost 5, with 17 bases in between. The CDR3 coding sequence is TGTGCCTTACGGACGGAGGAACATACTGAAGCTTTCTTT. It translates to CALRTEEHTEAFF.

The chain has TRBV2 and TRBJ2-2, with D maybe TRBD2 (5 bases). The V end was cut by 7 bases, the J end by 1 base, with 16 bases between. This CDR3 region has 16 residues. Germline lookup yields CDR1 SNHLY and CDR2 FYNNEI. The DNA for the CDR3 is TGTGCCAGCAAGGCCCCCCGCGGGCGGAACACCGGGGAGCTGTTTTTT. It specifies CASKAPRGRNTGELFF.

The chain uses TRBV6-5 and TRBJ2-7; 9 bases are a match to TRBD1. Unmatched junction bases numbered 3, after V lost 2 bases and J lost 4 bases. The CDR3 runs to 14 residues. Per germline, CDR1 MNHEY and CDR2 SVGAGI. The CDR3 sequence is CASSYKQGAYEQYF. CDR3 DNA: TGTGCCAGCAGTTACAAACAGGGGGCGTACGAGCAGTACTTC.

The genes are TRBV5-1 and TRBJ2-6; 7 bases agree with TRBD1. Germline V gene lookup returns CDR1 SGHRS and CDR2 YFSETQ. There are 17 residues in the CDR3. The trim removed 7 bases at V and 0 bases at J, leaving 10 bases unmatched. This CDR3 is CASGVTGISSGANVLTF. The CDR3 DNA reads TGCGCCAGCGGGGTGACAGGGATAAGCTCTGGGGCCAACGTCCTGACTTTC.

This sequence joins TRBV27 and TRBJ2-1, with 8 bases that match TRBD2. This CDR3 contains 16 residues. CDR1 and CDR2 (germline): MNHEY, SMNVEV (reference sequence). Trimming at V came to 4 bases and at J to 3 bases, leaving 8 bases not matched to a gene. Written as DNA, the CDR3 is TGTGCCAGCAGTTCCCGTGGTAGCGGGAACTACAATGAGCAGTTCTTC. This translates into CASSSRGSGNYNEQFF.

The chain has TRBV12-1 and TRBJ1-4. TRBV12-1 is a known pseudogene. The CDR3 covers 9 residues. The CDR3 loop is CASSPGCHF. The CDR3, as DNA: TGTGCCAGCAGCCCCGGTTGCCATTTT.

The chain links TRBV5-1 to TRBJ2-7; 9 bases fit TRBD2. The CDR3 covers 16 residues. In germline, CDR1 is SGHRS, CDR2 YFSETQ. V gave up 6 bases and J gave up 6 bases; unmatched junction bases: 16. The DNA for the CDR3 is TGCGCCAGCACCCCGGGTGGAGCGGGAGGCTTCGTCGAGCAGTACTTC. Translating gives CASTPGGAGGFVEQYF.

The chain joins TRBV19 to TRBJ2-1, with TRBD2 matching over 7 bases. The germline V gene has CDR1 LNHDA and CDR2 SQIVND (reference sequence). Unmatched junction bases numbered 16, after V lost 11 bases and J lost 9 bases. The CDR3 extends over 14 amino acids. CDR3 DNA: TGTGCCTCCTCCCCCTTAGCTTGGGGGGGTGAGCAGTTCTTC. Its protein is CASSPLAWGGEQFF.

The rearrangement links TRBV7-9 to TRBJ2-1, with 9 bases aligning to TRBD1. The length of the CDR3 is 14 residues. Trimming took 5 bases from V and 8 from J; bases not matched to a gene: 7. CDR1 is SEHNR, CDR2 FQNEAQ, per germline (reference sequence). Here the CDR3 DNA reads TGTGCCAGCAGCCCGGGACAGGGTATCGATGAGCAGTTCTTC. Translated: CASSPGQGIDEQFF.

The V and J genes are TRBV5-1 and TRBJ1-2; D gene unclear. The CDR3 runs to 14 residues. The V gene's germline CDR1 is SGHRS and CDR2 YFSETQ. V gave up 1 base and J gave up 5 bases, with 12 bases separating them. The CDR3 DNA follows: TGCGCCAGCAGCTTGCGGGCAGCGGAGTATGGCTACACCTTC. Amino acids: CASSLRAAEYGYTF.